One and the same sample provided the 22 T cell receptor beta chains below, sequenced in a study of kidney transplant recipient with SARS-CoV-2 infection. TCRdb re-analysed the reads in MiXCR, keeping a single row per CDR3 protein. The sample lists 200,000 to 300,000 distinct CDR3 sequences; 29% were seen once. The sequences come from a blood sample, collected at baseline and on roughly day 120 from a kidney transplant recipient. The receptor source for this set is a male patient in his thirties who had COVID-19 and was a kidney transplant recipient. Among the T cells, some may be from the graft donor.

Comments on this clonotype: Just one base apart from a much larger clone, this may be a read error. The V gene is TRBV28, the J gene TRBJ2-3; 7 bases fit TRBD2. Per the germline V gene, CDR1 is MDHEN and CDR2 is SYDVKM. This CDR3 is 17 amino acids long. The chain's CDR3 is CAGSFWTRSGRGYTQYF. The CDR3 DNA reads TGTGCCGGCAGTTTTTGGACTAGATCTGGGAGAGGATATACGCAGTATTTT.

This clonotype appeared many times. V usage is TRBV4-2 and J usage is TRBJ2-3, with TRBD2 identical over 9 bases. V trimming: 4 bases; J trimming: 3 bases; junction bases outside the gene matches: 11. The CDR3 has 17 residues. Germline V gene lookup returns CDR1 LGHNA and CDR2 YNFKEQ. This chain's CDR3 is CASSPLLAGAGTDTQYF. CDR3 DNA: TGTGCCAGCAGCCCATTATTAGCGGGGGCCGGGACAGATACGCAGTATTTT.

A word on this clonotype: A clone one base away is much larger, so this may be a read error. This chain links TRBV7-3 with TRBJ2-1; TRBD2 matches at 8 bases. This CDR3 is 16 amino acids long. The germline gives CDR1 SGHTA, CDR2 FQGTGA. Losses at the gene ends were 5 bases for V and 2 bases for J; bases not matched to a gene: 8. The CDR3 spells CASSPIAGRTYNEQFF. CDR3 nucleotide sequence: TGTGCCAGCAGCCCCATAGCGGGAAGGACCTACAATGAGCAGTTCTTC.

The rearrangement links TRBV10-1 to TRBJ1-2; no clear D gene. V shed 5 bases and J shed 4 bases, with 23 bases lying between them. Germline V lookup: CDR1 WNHNN, CDR2 SYGVQD (reference sequence). This CDR3 has 17 residues. CDR3 nucleotide sequence: TGCGCCAGCAGTTTTGAGGAAAGATCGCGAAAGACCTATGGCTACACCTTC. Translated, it gives CASSFEERSRKTYGYTF.

Notes on this clonotype: This may stem from a read error, because a much larger clone lies one nucleotide away. The CDR3 DNA sequence: TGTACCACTGAACAGGGGAATCAGCCCCAGCATTTT. It translates to CTTEQGNQPQHF. The chain is built from TRBV24-1 and TRBJ1-5; TRBD1 aligns across 7 bases. CDR3 length equals 12 residues. Germline loops: CDR1 KGHDR, CDR2 SFDVKD.

This clonotype was recorded many times. The gene calls are TRBV20-1 and TRBJ1-2; the D gene is possibly TRBD1 (5 bases). The germline CDR1 and CDR2 sequences are DFQATT and SNEGSKA (reference sequence). Between the trimmed V and J ends, which lost 5 bases and 5 bases, there was a span of 15 bases. This CDR3 contains 13 residues. In DNA, the CDR3 is TGCAGTGCTGGCGAAAGGGGCCTATATGGCTACACCTTC. Its protein product is CSAGERGLYGYTF.

With regard to this clonotype: This may come from a read error, since a much larger clone is one base off. The chain uses TRBV16 and TRBJ1-2; D is undetermined. V lost 7 bases, J lost 4 bases, and 25 bases lay in between. Looked up from germline, CDR1 is KGHSY and CDR2 is FQNENV. The CDR3 loop spans 17 amino acids. This CDR3 is CASNEILVVRKTYGYTF. As DNA, the CDR3 is TGTGCCAGCAACGAGATACTGGTCGTTAGAAAGACCTATGGCTACACCTTC. Drawing the rest from reference TRBV16 and TRBJ1-2, the complete variable domain is GEEVAQTPKHLVRGEGQKAKLYCAPIKGHSYVFWYQQVLKNEFKFLISFQNENVFDETGMPKERFSAKCLPNSPCSLEIQATKLEDSAVYFCASNEILVVRKTYGYTFGSGTRLTVV.

The chain couples TRBV6-1 to TRBJ1-2; D is uncertain. Trimming pared 5 bases from V and 4 bases from J, leaving 23 bases between. The germline CDR1 and CDR2 sequences are MNHNS and SASEGT. The CDR3 is 17 amino acids. The CDR3 bases are TGTGCCAGCAGTACTCTGCCCTCTATGCGAAAGACCTATGGCTACACCTTC. It is translated as CASSTLPSMRKTYGYTF.

This clonotype appeared many times. For the CDR3, the DNA is TGTGCCAGTAACCGGGACGGGGCAGCGCAAGGAGGCTACACCTTC. Amino acids: CASNRDGAAQGGYTF. This chain uses TRBV19 with TRBJ1-2, with a weak D call TRBD1 (5 bases). Between the trimmed V and J ends, which lost 7 bases and 8 bases, there was a span of 23 bases. The CDR3 length is 15 residues. Germline-derived CDR1 and CDR2 are LNHDA and SQIVND (reference sequence). Drawing the rest from reference TRBV19 and TRBJ1-2, the complete variable domain is DGGITQSPKYLFRKEGQNVTLSCEQNLNHDAMYWYRQDPGQGLRLIYYSQIVNDFQKGDIAEGYSVSREKKESFPLTVTSAQKNPTAFYLCASNRDGAAQGGYTFGSGTRLTVV.

The chain employs TRBV4-1 and TRBJ2-1, with D tentatively TRBD2 (6 bases). Germline-derived CDR1 and CDR2 are MGHRA and YSYEKL. The CDR3 has 16 amino acids. V was shortened by 1 base and J by 9 bases, with 19 bases between the two germline ends. CDR3 sequence: CASSQVRRLANPEQFF. The CDR3 region has the DNA TGCGCCAGCAGCCAAGTTAGGCGGCTAGCGAACCCTGAGCAGTTCTTC.

This clonotype was detected a few times. V and J are TRBV7-9 and TRBJ2-1; 9 positions match TRBD2. In germline, CDR1 is SEHNR, CDR2 FQNEAQ (reference sequence). This CDR3 has 15 residues. The V gene end was trimmed by 1 base and the J gene end by 9 bases; junction bases not matched to a gene: 7. DNA for the CDR3: TGTGCCAGCAGCTTAGTGGCGGGAGGGCCCGGTGAGCAGTTCTTC. Its protein product is CASSLVAGGPGEQFF.

As for this clonotype: This may be a read error: a much more frequent sequence differs by one nucleotide. The chain carries TRBV18 and TRBJ2-3, with D possibly matching TRBD2 (6 bases). Germline assignment: CDR1 KGHSH and CDR2 LQKENI. The CDR3 has 16 amino acids. The CDR3, as DNA: TGTACCAGCTCACCCCAAACGACTTCTAGGCCTCAGGGACTGTACTTC. Its translation: CTSSPQTTSRPQGLYF.

A remark on this clonotype: A much larger clone is a single base away; this may be a read error. The rearrangement uses TRBV12-3 or TRBV12-4 and TRBJ2-2; 7 bases are shared with TRBD1. Germline trimming cut 7 bases from V and 6 bases from J; bases unmatched to any gene: 8. The CDR3 is made up of 14 amino acids. The CDR3 nucleotides are TGTGCCAGCACCATACAGGGGTACGCCGGGGAGCTGTTTTTT. Its translation is CASTIQGYAGELFF.

V gene TRBV20-1 combines with J gene TRBJ2-1; 10 bases are a match to TRBD2. This CDR3 has 16 residues. V gave up 6 bases and J gave up 0 bases; unmatched junction bases: 8. Germline values: CDR1 DFQATT, CDR2 SNEGSKA (reference sequence). CDR3 nucleotide sequence: TGCAGTGCCCACGAACCTAGCGGGAGCTCCTACAATGAGCAGTTCTTC. Translating it yields CSAHEPSGSSYNEQFF.

Concerning this clonotype: A much larger clone lies one base from this, so it may be a read error. The V gene is TRBV12-3 or TRBV12-4, the J gene TRBJ2-1, with 8 bases that match TRBD2. The CDR3 has 14 residues. V lost 5 bases and J lost 9; bases outside the gene matches: 9. CDR3 loop: CASSRISGNGEQFF. CDR3 coding DNA: TGTGCCAGCAGTAGGATTAGCGGGAACGGTGAGCAGTTCTTC.

About this clonotype itself: A much larger clone differs from this one at a single base, so this may be a read error. V gene TRBV30 combines with J gene TRBJ2-3; 7 bases are a match to TRBD2. The CDR3 consists of 15 residues. Looked up from germline, CDR1 is GTSNPN and CDR2 is SVGIG (reference sequence). The ends lost 2 bases at V and 4 bases at J; junction bases unmatched: 9. The CDR3 DNA follows: TGTGCCTGGAGTCTTAGAGCAGGACTAGCAGATACGCAGTATTTT. It codes for CAWSLRAGLADTQYF. Full variable domain (missing parts from reference TRBV30 and TRBJ2-3): SQTIHQWPATLVQPVGSPLSLECTVEGTSNPNLYWYRQAAGRGLQLLFYSVGIGQISSEVPQNLSASRPQDRQFILSSKKLLLSDSGFYLCAWSLRAGLADTQYFGPGTRLTVL.

A note on this clonotype: This may come from a read error, since a much larger clone is one base off. J is TRBJ2-3 and V is TRBV24-1, with no clear D. This CDR3 contains 11 residues. Germline CDR1 KGHDR, CDR2 SFDVKD. CDR3 region: CATEGTDAQYF. CDR3 coding DNA: TGTGCCACCGAAGGCACAGATGCGCAGTATTTT.

Concerning this clonotype itself: This could be a read error, since a much larger clone is one nucleotide away. V and J are TRBV25-1 and TRBJ1-2; D is uncertain. Germline CDR1 and CDR2: MGHDK and SYGVNS. The CDR3 contains 17 residues. DNA for the CDR3: TGTGCCGGCAGTGAACTTGCAGAACTGGGAAAGACCTATGGCTACACCTTC. Translation: CAGSELAELGKTYGYTF.

As regards this clonotype: A read error may explain this, as a much larger clone is one base away. The V call is TRBV4-3, the J call TRBJ2-7, with D tentatively TRBD1 or TRBD2 (5 bases each). CDR1 LGHNA and CDR2 YSLEER come from the germline V gene. This CDR3 is built from 16 residues. The CDR3 sequence: CANSQDSRDRAYEQYF. DNA of the CDR3: TGCGCCAACAGCCAAGATAGTAGGGACCGAGCCTACGAGCAGTACTTC.

Points on this clonotype: At one of its ends the junction is not consistent with the germline gene, which may arise from a read error. The chain uses TRBV15 and TRBJ2-1; 9 bases are a match to TRBD2. Germline CDR1 is LNHNV and CDR2 is YYDKDF (reference sequence). There are 15 residues in the CDR3. CDR3 in amino acids: CATSIKRGAPNEQFF. CDR3 bases: TGCGCCACCAGCATCAAGCGGGGGGCCCCCAATGAGCAGTTCTTC. The full variable domain, with the rest looked up from reference TRBV15 and TRBJ2-1, is DAMVIQNPRYQVTQFGKPVTLSCSQTLNHNVMYWYQQKSSQAPKLLFHYYDKDFNNEADTPDNFQSRRPNTSFCFLDIRSPGLGDTAMYLCATSIKRGAPNEQFFGPGTRLTVL.

With regard to this clonotype: It may be a read error: a sequence one base away is much more abundant. The chain is built from TRBV11-2 and TRBJ1-4; D unclear. Germline CDR1 and CDR2: SGHAT and FQNNGV. This CDR3 spans 15 amino acids. The germline V and J ends were trimmed by 4 bases and 2 bases, with 11 bases remaining between them. The DNA of the CDR3 is TGTGCCAGCAGCTCATTGGGCGGTACTAATGAAAAACTGTTTTTT. Its protein product is CASSSLGGTNEKLFF.

J is TRBJ2-1 and V is TRBV20-1; D perhaps matches TRBD2 (6 bases). Germline-derived CDR1 and CDR2 are DFQATT and SNEGSKA (reference sequence). V lost 1 base to trimming and J lost 9 bases, with 16 bases between them. The CDR3 is 14 amino acids. The CDR3 DNA sequence: TGCAGTGCTAGAGGGACTAACTTCCGGAGTGAGCAGTTCTTC. This sequence encodes CSARGTNFRSEQFF.